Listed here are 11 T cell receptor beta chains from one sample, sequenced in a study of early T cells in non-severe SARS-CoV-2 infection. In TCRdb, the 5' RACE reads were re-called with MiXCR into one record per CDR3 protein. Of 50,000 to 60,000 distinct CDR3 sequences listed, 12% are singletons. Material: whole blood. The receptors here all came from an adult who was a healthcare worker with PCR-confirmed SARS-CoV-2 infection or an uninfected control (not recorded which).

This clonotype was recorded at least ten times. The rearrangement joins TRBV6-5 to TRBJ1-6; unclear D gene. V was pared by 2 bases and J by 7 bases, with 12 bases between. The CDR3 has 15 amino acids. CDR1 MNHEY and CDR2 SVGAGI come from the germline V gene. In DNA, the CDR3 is TGTGCCAGCAGTTACGGAGGCAGCCAGAATTCACCCCTCCACTTT. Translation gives CASSYGGSQNSPLHF.

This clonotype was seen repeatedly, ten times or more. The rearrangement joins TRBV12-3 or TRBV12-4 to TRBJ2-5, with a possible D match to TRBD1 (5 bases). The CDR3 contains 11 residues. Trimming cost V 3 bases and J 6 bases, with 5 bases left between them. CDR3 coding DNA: TGTGCCAGCAGTTTGGGGCAGACCCAGTACTTC. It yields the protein CASSLGQTQYF.

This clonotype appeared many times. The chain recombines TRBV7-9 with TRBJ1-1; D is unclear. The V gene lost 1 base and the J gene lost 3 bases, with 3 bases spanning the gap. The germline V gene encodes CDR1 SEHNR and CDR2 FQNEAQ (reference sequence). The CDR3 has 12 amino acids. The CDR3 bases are TGTGCCAGCAGCTTAGTATACACTGAAGCTTTCTTT. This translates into CASSLVYTEAFF.

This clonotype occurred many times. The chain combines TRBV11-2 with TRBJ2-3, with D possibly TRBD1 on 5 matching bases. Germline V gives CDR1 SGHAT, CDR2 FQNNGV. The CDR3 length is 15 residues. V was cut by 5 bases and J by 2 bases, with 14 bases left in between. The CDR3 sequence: CASSPDGGATDTQYF. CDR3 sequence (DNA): TGTGCCAGCAGCCCCGACGGTGGGGCCACAGATACGCAGTATTTT.

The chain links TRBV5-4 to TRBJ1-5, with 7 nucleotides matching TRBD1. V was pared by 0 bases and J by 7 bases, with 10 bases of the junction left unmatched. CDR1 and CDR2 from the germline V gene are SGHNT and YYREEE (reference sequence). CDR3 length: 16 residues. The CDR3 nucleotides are TGTGCCAGCAGCTTGGGGGGACAGTTGAAGGGACAGCCCCAGCATTTT. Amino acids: CASSLGGQLKGQPQHF. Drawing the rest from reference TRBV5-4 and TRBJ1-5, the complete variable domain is ETGVTQSPTHLIKTRGQQVTLRCSSQSGHNTVSWYQQALGQGPQFIFQYYREEENGRGNFPPRFSGLQFPNYSSELNVNALELDDSALYLCASSLGGQLKGQPQHFGDGTRLSIL.

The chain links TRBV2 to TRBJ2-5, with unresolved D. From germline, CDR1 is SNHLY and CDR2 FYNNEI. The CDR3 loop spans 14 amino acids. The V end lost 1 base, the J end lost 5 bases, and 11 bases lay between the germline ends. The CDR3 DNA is TGTGCCAGCAGTGAAGAGCCCTCGGCTGAGACCCAGTACTTC. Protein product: CASSEEPSAETQYF.

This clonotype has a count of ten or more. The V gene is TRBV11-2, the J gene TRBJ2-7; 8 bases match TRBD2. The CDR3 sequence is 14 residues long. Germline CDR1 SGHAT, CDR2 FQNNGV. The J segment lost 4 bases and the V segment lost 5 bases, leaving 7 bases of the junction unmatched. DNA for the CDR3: TGTGCCAGCAGCAAGCCGGGACTAGGTTACGAGCAGTACTTC. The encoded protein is CASSKPGLGYEQYF.

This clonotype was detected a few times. Written as DNA, the CDR3 is TGTGCCAGCAGCTTAGGAGTCTCGACAGATACGCAGTATTTT. Translating gives CASSLGVSTDTQYF. The genes are TRBV7-2 and TRBJ2-3; no clear D. Germline lookup yields CDR1 SGHTA and CDR2 FQGNSA. The CDR3 totals 14 residues. V lost 1 base, J lost 3 bases, and 8 bases lay in between.

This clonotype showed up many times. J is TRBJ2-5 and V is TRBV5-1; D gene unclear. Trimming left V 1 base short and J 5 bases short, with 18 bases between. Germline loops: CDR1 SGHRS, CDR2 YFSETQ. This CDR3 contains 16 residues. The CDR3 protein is CASSLSPLGTKETQYF. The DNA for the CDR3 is TGCGCCAGCAGCTTGAGCCCGCTTGGAACAAAGGAGACCCAGTACTTC.

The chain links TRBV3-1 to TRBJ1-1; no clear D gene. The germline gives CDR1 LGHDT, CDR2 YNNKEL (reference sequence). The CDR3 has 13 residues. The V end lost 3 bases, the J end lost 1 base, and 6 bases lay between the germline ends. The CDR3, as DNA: TGTGCCAGCAGCCAGGGGAAGAACACTGAAGCTTTCTTT. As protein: CASSQGKNTEAFF.

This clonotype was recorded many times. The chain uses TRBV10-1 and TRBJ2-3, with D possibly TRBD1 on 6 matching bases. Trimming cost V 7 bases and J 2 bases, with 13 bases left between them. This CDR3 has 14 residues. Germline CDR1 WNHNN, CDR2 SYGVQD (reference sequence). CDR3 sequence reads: CASKGHFDTDTQYF. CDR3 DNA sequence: TGCGCCAGCAAGGGACATTTTGACACAGATACGCAGTATTTT.